The 11 T cell receptor beta chains below were found in one sample sequenced in a study of blood T cell repertoires in COVID-19 (TCRdb year 2020). Library preparation was by the immunoSEQ multiplex PCR assay. The immuneACCESS repertoire file appears here via TCRdb, limited to in-frame rearrangements. These files lack a portion of the clones; in checked studies, under half of the deficit traces to unresolved V genes, and the cause of the others is not known. Here the sample has 150,000 or so clones; approximately 80% occur a single time. The ten largest clones add up to 6.5% to 8.5% of the sample. Sequenced sample: peripheral blood. These receptors all stem from a woman in her thirties or forties with COVID-19, enrolled during active disease.

V gene TRBV29-1 combines with J gene TRBJ2-1; D is unresolved. This CDR3 has 12 amino acids. Per germline, CDR1 SQVTM and CDR2 ANQGSEA. The V gene lost 1 base and the J gene lost 10 bases, with 11 bases spanning the gap. CDR3 DNA: TGCAGCGTTGAAGGGGCTGGCTGGGAGCAGTTCTTC. Translated: CSVEGAGWEQFF.

V and J are TRBV11-2 and TRBJ2-2; TRBD2 is a possible D gene (6 bases). Trimming cost V 3 bases and J 5 bases, with 13 bases left between them. From germline, CDR1 is SGHAT and CDR2 FQNNGV. The CDR3 runs to 15 residues. CDR3 sequence (DNA): TGTGCCAGCAGCTTTGGGGGGATGACTACCGGGGAGCTGTTTTTT. It yields the protein CASSFGGMTTGELFF. The full variable domain, its missing parts supplied by reference TRBV11-2 and TRBJ2-2, is EAGVAQSPRYKIIEKRQSVAFWCNPISGHATLYWYQQILGQGPKLLIQFQNNGVVDDSQLPKDRFSAERLKGVDSTLKIQPAKLEDSAVYLCASSFGGMTTGELFFGEGSRLTVL.

V usage is TRBV29-1 and J usage is TRBJ2-1, with TRBD2 matching 9 bases. CDR1 and CDR2 (germline): SQVTM, ANQGSEA. The V gene end was trimmed by 1 base and the J gene end by 4 bases; junction bases not matched to a gene: 8. This CDR3 has 16 amino acids. The CDR3 sequence is CSVEGIAGEDYNEQFF. The DNA of the CDR3 is TGCAGCGTTGAAGGCATAGCGGGAGAGGATTACAATGAGCAGTTCTTC.

This chain links TRBV3-1 (or the pseudogene TRBV3-2) with TRBJ1-4; D is perhaps TRBD1 (6 bases). CDR3 length: 14 amino acids. Trimming took off 6 bases at V and 8 bases at J, with 16 bases between the two ends. Germline CDR1 and CDR2: LGHDT and YNNKEL (reference sequence). In nucleotides, the CDR3 is TGTGCCAGCAGTCTACAGGGTCGCCAGGAAAAACTGTTTTTT. It codes for CASSLQGRQEKLFF.

V usage is TRBV2 and J usage is TRBJ2-5; possible D gene TRBD1, 5 bases. The germline V and J ends were trimmed by 6 bases and 1 base, with 12 bases remaining between them. CDR1 is SNHLY, CDR2 FYNNEI, per germline. This CDR3 has 14 residues. CDR3 in amino acids: CASSVRQTQETQYF. CDR3 bases: TGTGCCAGCAGCGTACGACAGACCCAAGAGACCCAGTACTTC.

This chain connects TRBV18 to TRBJ1-5, with D unclear. The V and J ends lost 5 bases and 3 bases respectively, with 11 bases between them. The CDR3 spans 14 residues. Per germline, CDR1 KGHSH and CDR2 LQKENI. Written as DNA, the CDR3 is TGTGCCAGCTCAGAGAAAAACCCCAATCAGCCCCAGCATTTT. It encodes CASSEKNPNQPQHF.

The chain employs TRBV4-1 and TRBJ2-7, with 8 bases matching TRBD2. Germline CDR1 is MGHRA and CDR2 is YSYEKL. V gave up 0 bases and J gave up 0 bases; unmatched junction bases: 10. The CDR3 covers 18 residues. The CDR3 loop is CASSQDRAAGVGSYEQYF. CDR3 DNA: TGCGCCAGCAGCCAAGATCGGGCAGCGGGAGTGGGCTCCTACGAGCAGTACTTC.

The rearrangement links TRBV15 to TRBJ2-5, with 15 bases fitting TRBD2. V was pared by 1 base and J by 5 bases, with 5 bases of the junction left unmatched. The CDR3 is made up of 17 amino acids. The V gene's germline CDR1 is LNHNV and CDR2 YYDKDF (reference sequence). The CDR3 nucleotides read TGTGCCACCAGCAGAGCCTACGGACTAGCGGGGGGGGAGACCCAGTACTTC. This translates into CATSRAYGLAGGETQYF.

The chain uses TRBV20-1 and TRBJ2-1; D not resolved. Looked up from germline, CDR1 is DFQATT and CDR2 is SNEGSKA (reference sequence). This CDR3 spans 11 amino acids. Between the trimmed V and J ends, which lost 2 bases and 9 bases, there was a span of 8 bases. In DNA form, the CDR3 reads TGCAGTGCTAGATCCTACCCTGAGCAGTTCTTC. This gives the protein CSARSYPEQFF.

The V and J genes are TRBV2 and TRBJ1-1; D remains ambiguous. The CDR3 runs to 11 residues. Germline V gives CDR1 SNHLY, CDR2 FYNNEI. Trimming removed 8 bases from V and 3 bases from J, with 7 bases in between. The CDR3 bases are TGTGCCAGCCCGCGGGACACTGAAGCTTTCTTT. It encodes CASPRDTEAFF.

The chain employs TRBV11-2 and TRBJ2-3, with D possibly being TRBD1 (5 bases). The V end was cut by 5 bases, the J end by 7 bases, with 13 bases between. The germline gives CDR1 SGHAT, CDR2 FQNNGV. The CDR3 loop spans 13 amino acids. The CDR3 reads CASSLRQTNTQYF. The CDR3 DNA reads as TGTGCCAGCAGCCTCAGACAGACCAATACGCAGTATTTT.